Reported below is one TCR beta chain. Its matching antigen is unknown. Assay: immunoSEQ multiplex PCR; the TCRdb copy retains only in-frame clones and omits some. Of roughly 170,000 clones in the sample, more than 65% were seen once. Per germline, CDR1 MNHEY and CDR2 SMNVEV (reference sequence). The CDR3 sequence is 17 residues long. Trimming cost V 7 bases and J 5 bases; bases outside gene matches: 14. This sample was included in a study of cytomegalovirus exposure and HLA in healthy donors. Overall study findings and caveats: A list of about 160 TCR beta chains associated with cytomegalovirus was given. Among TCR sequences, most were rare, though some public TCRs appeared in many donors.

Sequences were obtained from PBMCs. The chain uses TRBV27 and TRBJ2-1; 10 bases fit TRBD2. This receptor was identified in a woman aged 18-29 years in good health and CMV-seropositive. The CDR3 here is CASTHDAVAGGNNEQFF. The CDR3 region has the DNA TGTGCCAGCACTCACGACGCTGTAGCGGGGGGCAACAATGAGCAGTTCTTC.